A selection of T cell receptor beta chains follows, all from one sample in a study of identical twins. One entry per CDR3 protein, called by TCRdb with MiXCR from the 5' RACE reads. The sample has just under 650,000 distinct CDR3 sequences, just over 7% seen once. The same sample was also used in a study of yellow fever vaccine responses in identical twins.

Sequencing input: PBMCs. These receptors originate from a woman between 18 and 29 years old in good health. CDR3s include the opening cysteine and the closing phenylalanine or tryptophan. Fields, in order: V gene, clone size, J gene, D gene, CDR3 DNA, CDR3 protein. The D gene is left open where the match is weak. Some rows have no size entry. The others give once, few or many, or a class for an expanded clone.

TRBV12-3/TRBV12-4	many	TRBJ2-3	TRBD2	TGTGCCAGCAGTTTAGGGGGGGGATCGCAGTATTTT	CASSLGGGSQYF
TRBV18	few	TRBJ1-4	NA	TGTGCCAGCTCACCAATGGTAACTAATGAAAAACTGTTTTTT	CASSPMVTNEKLFF
TRBV6-5	many	TRBJ2-1	TRBD1	TGTGCCAGCAGTTACTCCACCCTGACAGGGGGCAATGAGCAGTTCTTC	CASSYSTLTGGNEQFF
TRBV10-3	NA	TRBJ2-1	TRBD2	TGTACCATCAGGACCGGGACTAGCGGGATCTCGGCGCACAATGAGCAGTTCTTC	CTIRTGTSGISAHNEQFF
TRBV7-2	many	TRBJ2-1	NA	TGTGCCAGCAGCTCCAGGGCGGATTCATACAATGAGCAGTTCTTC	CASSSRADSYNEQFF
TRBV3-1	NA	TRBJ2-1	TRBD2	TGTGCCAGCAGCCCCGTAGTTTGGGCGGGAGGGAGGAATGAGCAGTTCTTC	CASSPVVWAGGRNEQFF
TRBV6-5	many	TRBJ1-3	TRBD1	TGTGCCAGCAGTAGACAGGGATCAACTGGAAACACCATATATTTT	CASSRQGSTGNTIYF
TRBV15	few	TRBJ2-2	NA	TGTGCCACCAGCCGCCAGGGGTTTCCCGGGGAGCTGTTTTTT	CATSRQGFPGELFF
TRBV20-1	few	TRBJ1-5	TRBD1	TGCAGTGCTCTAACAGGGGATGTCAATCAGCCCCAGCATTTT	CSALTGDVNQPQHF
TRBV28	few	TRBJ1-5	TRBD1	TGTGCCAGCAGTTTAGACAGGGGGATAAATCAGCCCCAGCATTTT	CASSLDRGINQPQHF
TRBV28	few	TRBJ2-5	TRBD2	TGTGCCAGCAGTTCACCGGGAGGCAAAGAGACCCAGTACTTC	CASSSPGGKETQYF
TRBV24-1	few	TRBJ1-5	NA	TGTGCCACCGGGGCGGCTGGTGGCAATCAGCCCCAGCATTTT	CATGAAGGNQPQHF
TRBV12-3/TRBV12-4	NA	TRBJ1-1	NA	TGTGCCAGCAGGCAAAGGACAATCTCGTCCGGAACTGAAGCTTTCTTT	CASRQRTISSGTEAFF
TRBV29-1	few	TRBJ2-5	NA	TGCAGCGTTACCCCGTTTGAGACCCAGTACTTC	CSVTPFETQYF
TRBV10-2	NA	TRBJ1-2	NA	TGCGCCAGCAGCCACGACTCTTTCTATGGCTACACCTTC	CASSHDSFYGYTF
TRBV6-1	NA	TRBJ2-1	NA	TGTGCCAGCAGAACCAGGCGGGGGCTTGAGCAGTTCTTC	CASRTRRGLEQFF
TRBV5-6	many	TRBJ2-1	TRBD2	TGTGCCAGCAGCTTGATTGGGACTAAAGAAAGGAATGAGCAGTTCTTC	CASSLIGTKERNEQFF
TRBV12-3/TRBV12-4	few	TRBJ1-1	TRBD1	TGTGCCAGCAGGTTACAGGGGGAGCACACTGAAGCTTTCTTT	CASRLQGEHTEAFF
TRBV12-3/TRBV12-4	few	TRBJ1-5	NA	TGTGCCAGCACTGAGTTCAATCAGCCCCAGCATTTT	CASTEFNQPQHF
TRBV11-2	NA	TRBJ2-7	NA	TGTGCCAGCAGCTTACGGTCCTACTACGAGCAGTACTTC	CASSLRSYYEQYF
TRBV11-2	few	TRBJ2-2	NA	TGTGCCAGCGCCTCAAAGACAGGTTCGGTCGGGGAGCTGTTTTTT	CASASKTGSVGELFF
TRBV7-9	few	TRBJ2-5	TRBD2	TGTGCCAGCAGCAATTTAGCGGGAGGAAAAGAGACCCAGTACTTC	CASSNLAGGKETQYF
TRBV20-1	NA	TRBJ2-2	NA	TGCAGTGCTAGGGATGAGGAGAAATGGCCCTCGAGCACCGGGGAGCTGTTTTTT	CSARDEEKWPSSTGELFF
TRBV6-5	NA	TRBJ2-3	NA	TGTGCCAGCAGTTACTCGACTCCTCCCCCCCCAGATACGCAGTATTTT	CASSYSTPPPPDTQYF
TRBV20-1	NA	TRBJ2-1	NA	TGCAGTGCTTTACGGGGCTCCTACAATGAGCAGTTCTTC	CSALRGSYNEQFF
TRBV6-1	NA	TRBJ2-1	NA	TGTGCCAGCAGTCCATCACTAGCCTTATACAATGAGCAGTTCTTC	CASSPSLALYNEQFF
TRBV4-1	few	TRBJ2-3	TRBD2	TGCGCCAGCAGCCTCCGAATTAGCGGGCCAGATACGCAGTATTTT	CASSLRISGPDTQYF
TRBV5-1	NA	TRBJ2-5	NA	TGCGCCAGCAGCACAGGACATTTTCAAGAGACCCAGTACTTC	CASSTGHFQETQYF
TRBV2	NA	TRBJ2-2	TRBD1	TGTGCCAGCAAACAGACAGGGAGCCCCGGGGAGCTGTTTTTT	CASKQTGSPGELFF
TRBV27	many	TRBJ2-1	TRBD2	TGTGCCAGCAGTAGGGCCGGGCTAGCGGGGGTCATACTCTCCAATGAGCAGTTCTTC	CASSRAGLAGVILSNEQFF
TRBV12-3/TRBV12-4	many	TRBJ1-6	NA	TGTGCCAGCAGTTCAGGGACCAATTCACCCCTCCACTTT	CASSSGTNSPLHF
TRBV6-5	few	TRBJ2-2	NA	TGTGCCAGCAGTTACTCGTTGTCTGGGGGGCCCACCGGGGAGCTGTTTTTT	CASSYSLSGGPTGELFF
TRBV24-1	NA	TRBJ2-7	NA	TGTGCCACCAGTGAATCCGGGGCCGTCGGGCAGTACTTC	CATSESGAVGQYF
TRBV20-1	NA	TRBJ2-1	TRBD2	TGCTGTGCTGACCTAGCGGGGGGTTCCTACAATGAGCAGTTCTTC	CCADLAGGSYNEQFF
TRBV9	NA	TRBJ2-7	TRBD2	TGTGCCAGCAGTGTGAGCGGGGGACCCTACGAGCAGTACTTC	CASSVSGGPYEQYF
TRBV29-1	NA	TRBJ2-7	NA	TGCAGCGTTGTTTCCACCCCCTCCTACGAGCAGTACTTC	CSVVSTPSYEQYF
TRBV3-1	few	TRBJ2-4	NA	TGTGCCAGCAGCCCGGGACGCATAGCCAAAAACATTCAGTACTTC	CASSPGRIAKNIQYF
TRBV10-3	many	TRBJ1-1	NA	TGTGCCACGGGGGGTATCGGCACTGAAGCTTTCTTT	CATGGIGTEAFF
TRBV12-3/TRBV12-4	NA	TRBJ2-1	NA	TGTGCCAGCAGCCCGGGGAGCTCGGGGTACAATGAGCAGTTCTTC	CASSPGSSGYNEQFF
TRBV3-1	few	TRBJ1-1	NA	TGTGCCAGCAGCCAAGACCAGCCGAACACTGAAGCTTTCTTT	CASSQDQPNTEAFF
TRBV29-1	many	TRBJ1-2	NA	TGCAGCGTCGACGACGACAGAGCTAACTATGGCTACACCTTC	CSVDDDRANYGYTF
TRBV5-1	NA	TRBJ1-1	NA	TGCGCCAGCAGAAAGGAGGGAAACATGAACACTGAAGCTTTCTTT	CASRKEGNMNTEAFF